This TCR beta chain stems from a study of T cell responses to AZD1222 COVID-19 vaccine. Method: immunoSEQ multiplex PCR; TCRdb's copy keeps in-frame clones and lacks some. Altogether tens of thousands of clones are present, roughly 90% being singletons, with the ten largest covering 4.7%. The CDR3 contains 14 residues. Germline values: CDR1 GTSNPN, CDR2 SVGIG (reference sequence). The V gene lost 0 bases and the J gene lost 6 bases, with 12 bases spanning the gap. This specimen was peripheral blood, taken 28 days after the second AZD1222 dose. This receptor was taken from an adult who received the AZD1222 COVID-19 vaccine. The chain links TRBV30 to TRBJ1-3; D is uncertain. The CDR3 loop reads CAWSVIRYSNTIYF. CDR3 sequence (DNA): TGTGCCTGGAGTGTAATTAGGTATTCAAACACCATATATTTT. Based on the CDR3 plus reference TRBV30 and TRBJ1-3, the full variable domain is SQTIHQWPATLVQPVGSPLSLECTVEGTSNPNLYWYRQAAGRGLQLLFYSVGIGQISSEVPQNLSASRPQDRQFILSSKKLLLSDSGFYLCAWSVIRYSNTIYFGEGSWLTVV.